This passage covers 6 T cell receptor beta chains from one sample sequenced in a study of shared clonotypes between healthy human individuals. Here immunoSEQ multiplex PCR was the method, and the copy in TCRdb shows in-frame clones only, minus some. This sample has about 380,000 clones, with roughly 96% found just once. The material sequenced was memory CD8+ T cells sorted from blood. Subset defined: CD45RO+ cells pooled with CCR7-negative TemRA cells. These receptors all come from a man aged 30 to 45 in good health.

The CDR3 bases are TGTGCCAGAAGCCGGGACAGCAATCAGCCCCAGCATTTT. Protein product: CARSRDSNQPQHF. This chain connects TRBV5-3 to TRBJ1-5, with a possible D match to TRBD1 (5 bases). TRBV5-3 has ORF status, its function being uncertain. There are 13 residues in the CDR3. Deletions cut 4 bases from V and 1 base from J, with 6 bases between.

In its sample, this clone was seen once. The chain is built from TRBV7-9 and TRBJ2-3; tentative D call: TRBD1 (6 bases). Trimming cost V 3 bases and J 1 base, with 14 bases left between them. The CDR3 extends over 16 amino acids. Germline CDR1 and CDR2: SEHNR and FQNEAQ (reference sequence). The CDR3 sequence: CASSFFGGSGTDTQYF. DNA for the CDR3: TGTGCCAGCAGCTTTTTTGGGGGCTCGGGCACAGATACGCAGTATTTT.

The chain recombines TRBV29-1 with TRBJ2-1; unclear D gene. The CDR3 totals 12 residues. From germline, CDR1 is SQVTM and CDR2 ANQGSEA. The V and J ends lost 2 bases and 8 bases respectively, with 10 bases between them. Here the CDR3 DNA reads TGCAGCGTTGAACTCGGGTGGGATGAGCAGTTCTTC. Translating gives CSVELGWDEQFF.

This clone was detected only once. The rearrangement joins TRBV28 to TRBJ2-2; perhaps TRBD2 as D (6 bases). V was trimmed by 8 bases and J by 0 bases, leaving 13 bases between them. Per germline, CDR1 MDHEN and CDR2 SYDVKM. The CDR3 has 15 residues. CDR3 in amino acids: CASLSGTPNTGELFF. CDR3 DNA: TGTGCCAGCCTATCCGGGACTCCGAACACCGGGGAGCTGTTTTTT.

This chain links TRBV7-8 with TRBJ2-1, with 10 bases fitting TRBD2. The CDR3 totals 17 residues. Trimming cost V 4 bases and J 6 bases; bases outside gene matches: 12. CDR1 is SGHVS and CDR2 is FQNEAQ in the germline V gene. In DNA, the CDR3 is TGTGCCAGCAGCTCTCGACTAGCGGGCCTTACTGGCAATGAGCAGTTCTTC. Protein product: CASSSRLAGLTGNEQFF. The full variable domain, its missing parts supplied by reference TRBV7-8 and TRBJ2-1, is GAGVSQSPRYKVAKRGQDVALRCDPISGHVSLFWYQQALGQGPEFLTYFQNEAQLDKSGLPSDRFFAERPEGSVSTLKIQRTQQEDSAVYLCASSSRLAGLTGNEQFFGPGTRLTVL.

The J gene is TRBJ2-1, the V gene TRBV28; 12 bases agree with TRBD2. Germline CDR1 MDHEN, CDR2 SYDVKM. This CDR3 region has 14 residues. The trim removed 4 bases at V and 11 bases at J, leaving 6 bases unmatched. The CDR3 is CASSSRLAGVQQFF. The CDR3 DNA reads as TGTGCCAGCAGTTCCAGACTAGCGGGAGTACAGCAGTTCTTC.